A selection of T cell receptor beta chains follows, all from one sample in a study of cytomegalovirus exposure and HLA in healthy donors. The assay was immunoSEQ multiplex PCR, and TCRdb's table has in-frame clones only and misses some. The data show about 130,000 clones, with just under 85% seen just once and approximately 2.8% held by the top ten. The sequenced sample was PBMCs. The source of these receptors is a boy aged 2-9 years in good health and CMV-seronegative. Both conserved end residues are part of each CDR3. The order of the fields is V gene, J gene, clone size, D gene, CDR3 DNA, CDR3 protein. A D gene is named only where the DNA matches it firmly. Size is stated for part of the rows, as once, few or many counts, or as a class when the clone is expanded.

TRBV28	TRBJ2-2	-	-	TGTGCCAGCAGTTTAGGCGGGAATTCGTGGGAGCTGTTTTTT	CASSLGGNSWELFF
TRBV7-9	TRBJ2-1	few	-	TGTTCCAGCAGCTTAGCCCCTCTAGGGGCTACCAATGAGCAGTTCTTC	CSSSLAPLGATNEQFF
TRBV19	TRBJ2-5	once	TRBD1	TGTGCCAGTAGTCCCATAGGGACAGGGAGAGAGACCCAGTACTTC	CASSPIGTGRETQYF
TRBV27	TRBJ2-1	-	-	TGTGCCAGCAGTCATAACAGGGAGGGGGACAATGAGCAGTTCTTC	CASSHNREGDNEQFF
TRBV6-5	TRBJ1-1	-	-	TGTGCCAGCAGTTACCGACAGGTCGCTGACACTGAAGCTTTCTTT	CASSYRQVADTEAFF
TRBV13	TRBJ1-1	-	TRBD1	TGTGCCAGCAGCTCGGTGGACAGGTCGACTGAAGCTTTCTTT	CASSSVDRSTEAFF
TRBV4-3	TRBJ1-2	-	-	TGCGCCAGCAGCCAAGATTTGGTGTTGGCCTCCAGGAGGTATGGCTACACCTTC	CASSQDLVLASRRYGYTF
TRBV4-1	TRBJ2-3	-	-	TGCGCCAGCAGCCAAAAGGGGGGGTGGGGGGGCGGGACAGATACGCAGTATTTT	CASSQKGGWGGGTDTQYF
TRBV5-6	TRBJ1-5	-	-	TGTGCCAGCAGCTTACAGGCCTATAGCAATCAGCCCCAGCATTTT	CASSLQAYSNQPQHF
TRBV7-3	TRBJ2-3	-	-	TGTGCCAGCGGGTCCTTGAAGGGGGGCACAGATACGCAGTATTTT	CASGSLKGGTDTQYF
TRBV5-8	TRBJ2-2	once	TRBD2	TGTGCCAGCAGCTTAGGAGCGGGGGCAAACACCGGGGAGCTGTTTTTT	CASSLGAGANTGELFF
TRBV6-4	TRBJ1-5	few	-	TGTGCCAGCAGTGAGACAGAGGTAGGGCCCCAGCATTTT	CASSETEVGPQHF
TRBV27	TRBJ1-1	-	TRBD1	TGTGCCAGCAGATTAACAGGGGGCTGGTACACTGAAGCTTTCTTT	CASRLTGGWYTEAFF
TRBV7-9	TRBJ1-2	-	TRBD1	TGTGCCAGCAGCCTAACCTGGGACAGAAGGTTCTATGGCTACACCTTC	CASSLTWDRRFYGYTF
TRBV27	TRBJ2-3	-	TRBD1	TGTGCCAGCGGCCTAGACAGGGGCTGGACAGATACGCAGTATTTT	CASGLDRGWTDTQYF
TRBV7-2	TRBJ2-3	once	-	TGTGCCAGCAGCTTAGCGGGGGGGCAGGGCCCTGGCACAGATACGCAGTATTTT	CASSLAGGQGPGTDTQYF
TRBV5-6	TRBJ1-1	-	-	TGTGCCAGCAGCTTGGGAGGTGGGAACACTGAAGCTTTCTTT	CASSLGGGNTEAFF
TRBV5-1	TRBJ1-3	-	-	TGCGCCAGCAGCTTGTCTCCAGGGGATTTCTCTGGAAACACCATATATTTT	CASSLSPGDFSGNTIYF
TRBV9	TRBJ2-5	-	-	TGTGCCAGCAGCCTTCAGGGATCAGGAGAGACCCAGTACTTC	CASSLQGSGETQYF
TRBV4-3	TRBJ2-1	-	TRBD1	TGCGCCAGCAGCCCGGACAGGGGATACAATGAGCAGTTCTTC	CASSPDRGYNEQFF
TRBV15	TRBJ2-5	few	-	TGTGCCACCAGCAGAGATGGCAGAAAGTACCAAGAGACCCAGTACTTC	CATSRDGRKYQETQYF
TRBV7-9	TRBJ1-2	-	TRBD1	TGTGCCAGCAGCCCCGAACCGGGACAGCGTAACTATGGCTACACCTTC	CASSPEPGQRNYGYTF
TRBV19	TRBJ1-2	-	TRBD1	TGTGCCAGTAGTCAAGAGGGGGCTTTATTATTAAGGGATGGCTACACCTTC	CASSQEGALLLRDGYTF
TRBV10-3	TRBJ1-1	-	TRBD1	TGTGCCATCAGTGACTACTTAGACAGGGCGAACACTGAAGCTTTCTTT	CAISDYLDRANTEAFF
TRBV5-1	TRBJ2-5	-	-	TGCGCCAGCAGCTTCGGCAGGGTGGAGACCCAGTACTTC	CASSFGRVETQYF
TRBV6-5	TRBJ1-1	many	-	TGTGCCAGCAGCCAAACAGTGAACACTGAAGCTTTCTTT	CASSQTVNTEAFF
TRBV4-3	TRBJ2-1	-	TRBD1	TGCGCCAGCAGCCACCTCGACAGGGCCGGTTCCTACAATGAGCAGTTCTTC	CASSHLDRAGSYNEQFF
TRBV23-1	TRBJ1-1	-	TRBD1	TGCGCCAGCAGGGACAGGGACTTCATTGGCACTGAAGCTTTCTTT	CASRDRDFIGTEAFF
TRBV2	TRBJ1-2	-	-	TGTGCCAGCAGTGAGCAGGGGCGAGGCTATGGCTACACCTTC	CASSEQGRGYGYTF
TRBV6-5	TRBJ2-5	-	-	TGTGCCAGCAGTTACGCGGCAGGGTTTCAAGAGACCCAGTACTTC	CASSYAAGFQETQYF
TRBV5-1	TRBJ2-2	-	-	TGCGCCAGCAGCTTGTCAGGGGGGTACACCGGGGAGCTGTTTTTT	CASSLSGGYTGELFF
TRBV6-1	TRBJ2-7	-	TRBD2	TGTGCCAGCAGTGACGGAACGGGGGGGCCTGGCGAGCAGTACTTC	CASSDGTGGPGEQYF
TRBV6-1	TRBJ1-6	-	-	TGTGCCAGCAGAATGGCAGGGGATAATTCACCCCTCCACTTT	CASRMAGDNSPLHF
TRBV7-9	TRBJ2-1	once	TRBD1	TGTGCCAGCAGCTTCCAGGGGGACAATGAGCAGTTCTTC	CASSFQGDNEQFF
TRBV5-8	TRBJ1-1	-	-	TGTGCCAGCAGCTGGGGGGGGGAGACTGAAGCTTTCTTT	CASSWGGETEAFF
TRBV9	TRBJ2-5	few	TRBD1	TGTGCCAGCAGTGGACAGGGGGAAGAGACCCAGTACTTC	CASSGQGEETQYF
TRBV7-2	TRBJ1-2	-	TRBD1	TGTGCCAGCAGCGGCTCCGGGACAGGAGGGTATGGCTACACCTTC	CASSGSGTGGYGYTF
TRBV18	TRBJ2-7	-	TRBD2	TGTGCCAGCTCACCACGGGGAGGGGTGGTCTACGAGCAGTACTTC	CASSPRGGVVYEQYF
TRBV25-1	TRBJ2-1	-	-	TGTGCCAGCACCAAAAAGCACCGGGATGAGCAGTTCTTC	CASTKKHRDEQFF
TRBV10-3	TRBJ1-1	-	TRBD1	TGTGCCATCAGTGGGACAGGAGGCGGGAACACTGAAGCTTTCTTT	CAISGTGGGNTEAFF
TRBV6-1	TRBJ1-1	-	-	TGTGCCAGCAGCGGAGCCTCCCTCCAAGCTTTCTTT	CASSGASLQAFF
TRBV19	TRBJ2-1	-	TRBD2	TGTGCCAGTAGTATCGGGACTAGCGGGCACAATGAGCAGTTCTTC	CASSIGTSGHNEQFF
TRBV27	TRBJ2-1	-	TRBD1	TGTGCCAGCAGTTCCCGGGACAGCTCCTACAATGAGCAGTTCTTC	CASSSRDSSYNEQFF
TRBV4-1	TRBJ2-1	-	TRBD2	TGCGCCAGCAGCCAAGAGCTAGCGGGAGTTAATGAGCAGTTCTTC	CASSQELAGVNEQFF
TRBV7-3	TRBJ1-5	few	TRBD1	TGTGCCAGCAGCTTAGAACCAGGGGGAGATCAGCCCCAGCATTTT	CASSLEPGGDQPQHF
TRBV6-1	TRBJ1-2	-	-	TGTGCCAGCAGTGAAGTTGGTAAGGGCGGGCTAGGCTACACCTTC	CASSEVGKGGLGYTF
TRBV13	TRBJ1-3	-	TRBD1	TGTGCCAGCAGCTCCGGACAGGGGGGAGGAAACACCATATATTTT	CASSSGQGGGNTIYF
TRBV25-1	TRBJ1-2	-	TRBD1	TGTGCCAGCAGTATACAAGGGGGCGCGGAGGGCTACACCTTC	CASSIQGGAEGYTF
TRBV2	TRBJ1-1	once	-	TGTGCCAGTCACCAAGAAAGGGGTACTGAAGCTTTCTTT	CASHQERGTEAFF
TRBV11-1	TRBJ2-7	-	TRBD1	TGTGCCAGCGGTCACAGGGGCCTACCCTACGAGCAGTACTTC	CASGHRGLPYEQYF
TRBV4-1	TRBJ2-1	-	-	TGCGCCAGCAGCCAGACCCCCGGAGGGGTCTACAATGAGCAGTTCTTC	CASSQTPGGVYNEQFF
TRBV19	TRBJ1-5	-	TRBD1	TGTGCCAGTAGTATTTCTGGGGGACAGGTCAATCAGCCCCAGCATTTT	CASSISGGQVNQPQHF
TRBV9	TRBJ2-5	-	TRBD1	TGTGCCAGCAGCGGCCGGGACAGGGACGTTGAGACCCAGTACTTC	CASSGRDRDVETQYF
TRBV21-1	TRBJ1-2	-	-	TGTGCCAGCCCGGGGGGGGCCCGAGGAGGCTACACCTTC	CASPGGARGGYTF
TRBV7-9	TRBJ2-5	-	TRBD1	TGTTCCAGCAGCCCTCGGACAGGGCGGGAGACCCAGTACTTC	CSSSPRTGRETQYF
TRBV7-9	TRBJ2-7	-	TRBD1	TGTGCCAGCAGCCCAAGACAGGGGTACCCCTACGAGCAGTACTTC	CASSPRQGYPYEQYF
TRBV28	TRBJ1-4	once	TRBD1	TGTGCCAGCAGTTCGAACAGGGGGCTTGGGGAAAAACTGTTTTTT	CASSSNRGLGEKLFF
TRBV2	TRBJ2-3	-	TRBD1	TGTGCCAGCGGTTGGACAGGCCAAGGGGATACGCAGTATTTT	CASGWTGQGDTQYF
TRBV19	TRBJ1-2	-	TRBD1	TGTGCCAGTATCGACAGGGGGCGAGGAGGCTACACCTTC	CASIDRGRGGYTF
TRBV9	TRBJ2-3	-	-	TGTGCCAGCAGTCTCCAGGGAGATACGCAGTATTTT	CASSLQGDTQYF